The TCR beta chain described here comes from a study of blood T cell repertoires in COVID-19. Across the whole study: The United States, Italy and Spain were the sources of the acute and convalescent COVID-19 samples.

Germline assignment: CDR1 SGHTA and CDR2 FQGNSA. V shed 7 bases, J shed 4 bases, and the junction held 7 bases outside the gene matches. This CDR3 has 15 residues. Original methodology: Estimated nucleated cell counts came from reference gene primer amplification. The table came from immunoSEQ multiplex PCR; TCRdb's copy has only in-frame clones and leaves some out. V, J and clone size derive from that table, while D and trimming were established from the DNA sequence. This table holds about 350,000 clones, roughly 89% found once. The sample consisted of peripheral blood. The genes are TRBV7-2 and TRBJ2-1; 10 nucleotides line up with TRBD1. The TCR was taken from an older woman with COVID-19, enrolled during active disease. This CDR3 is CASITPGQGYNEQFF. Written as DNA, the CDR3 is TGTGCCAGCATCACCCCGGGACAGGGGTACAATGAGCAGTTCTTC.